A selection of T cell receptor beta chains follows, all from one sample in a study of HIV-infected patients and healthy controls. TCRdb called the 5' RACE reads again in MiXCR, with one record for every CDR3 protein. The repertoire consists of 6,100 or so distinct CDR3 sequences, with about 10% occurring once and the leading ten covering over 25%. The specimen comprised blood, sampled before antiretroviral therapy. The source of these receptors is an adult with HIV infection. CDR3s include the opening cysteine and the closing phenylalanine or tryptophan. The order of the fields is V gene, J gene, D gene, clone size, CDR3 DNA, CDR3 protein. The D gene is left open where the match is weak. Only some rows state a clone size, as once, few, many or a class for expanded clones.

TRBV20-1	TRBJ2-5	NA	medium-sized	TGCAGTGCTAAGCCTCCGACAGAGTACCAAGAGACCCAGTACTTC	CSAKPPTEYQETQYF
TRBV7-9	TRBJ2-3	NA	many	TGTGCCAGCAGCTTAGAACCCGGCGCTAGTACGCAGTATTTT	CASSLEPGASTQYF
TRBV29-1	TRBJ1-1	NA	medium-sized	TGCAGCGTTGTTCCCGCAGGAGTGAACACTGAAGCTTTCTTT	CSVVPAGVNTEAFF
TRBV5-1	TRBJ2-7	NA	many	TGCGCCAGCAGCCCTCTCGGGGGTGGCGCCTACGAGCAGTACTTC	CASSPLGGGAYEQYF
TRBV5-1	TRBJ2-1	NA	NA	TGCGCCAGCAGCTTATTCCGCGGGCCCTACAATGAGCAGTTCTTC	CASSLFRGPYNEQFF
TRBV2	TRBJ2-1	NA	medium-sized	TGTGCCAGCGCTTTAGGGGGGTCCTACAATGAGCAGTTCTTC	CASALGGSYNEQFF
TRBV6-5	TRBJ2-2	TRBD2	medium-sized	TGTGCCAGCAAGGGGACTAGCAACACCGGGGAGCTGTTTTTT	CASKGTSNTGELFF
TRBV12-3/TRBV12-4	TRBJ1-2	NA	medium-sized	TGTGCCAGCAGTACGATTCAGCTCGGTGGCTACACCTTC	CASSTIQLGGYTF
TRBV27	TRBJ2-1	TRBD2	once	TGTGCCAGCAGTCTCGCTAGCGGCGGTTCCTACAATGAGCAGTTCTTC	CASSLASGGSYNEQFF
TRBV5-1	TRBJ1-1	NA	NA	TGCGCCAGCAGGCTGAACACTGAAGCTTTCTTT	CASRLNTEAFF
TRBV7-9	TRBJ2-1	NA	medium-sized	TGTGCCAGCAGCTTAGTGTTGGGTCTAGGAAGAAATGAGCAGTTCTTC	CASSLVLGLGRNEQFF
TRBV3-1	TRBJ2-3	TRBD2	medium-sized	TGTGCCAGCAGCCAAGATCTCACGGCGGGAGTGGGGTCAGATACGCAGTATTTT	CASSQDLTAGVGSDTQYF
TRBV6-5	TRBJ1-1	NA	medium-sized	TGTGCCAGCAGTTACTCGGCACAGGGTGAAGCTTTCTTT	CASSYSAQGEAFF
TRBV14	TRBJ2-3	TRBD2	many	TGTGCCAGCAGCCAAGATAACCTAGCGGGAGACTCTGATACGCAGTATTTT	CASSQDNLAGDSDTQYF
TRBV6-1	TRBJ2-1	NA	medium-sized	TGTGCCAGCAGTGAAGCGGTGGGAAGCTACAATGAGCAGTTCTTC	CASSEAVGSYNEQFF